The clone carrying this T cell receptor beta chain was seen a handful of times. The record originates from a study of T cells in Graves' hyperthyroidism and ophthalmopathy. Researchers took RNA transcripts and amplified the TCR beta CDR3 regions from them. The TCR CDR3 first-round RT-PCR relied on the HTBI primer set. TCRdb re-called the multiplex PCR reads with MiXCR, one entry per CDR3 protein. The sample consists of roughly 530,000 distinct CDR3 sequences, roughly 17% of them appearing once. Sequencing used blood. The sequence derives from a woman aged 18-29 years with Graves' ophthalmopathy.

CDR3 loop: CANPTGLSGANVLTF. The CDR3 region has the DNA TGTGCCAACCCGACAGGCCTCTCTGGGGCCAACGTCCTGACTTTC. The chain recombines TRBV9 with TRBJ2-6; D is perhaps TRBD1 (6 bases). This CDR3 has 15 amino acids. V shed 9 bases and J shed 0 bases, with 13 bases lying between them. Germline CDR1 SGDLS, CDR2 YYNGEE.